This T cell receptor beta chain was identified in a study of cytomegalovirus exposure and HLA in healthy donors. It was with 60 Vbeta and 13 Jbeta primers that the PCR ran. The assay was immunoSEQ multiplex PCR, and TCRdb's table has in-frame clones only and misses some. The specimen's table records around 140,000 clones. With regard to this clone: The antigen is not known.

This CDR3 is 12 amino acids long. Trimming took off 4 bases at V and 7 bases at J, with 10 bases between the two ends. Germline-derived CDR1 and CDR2 are LGHNA and YNFKEQ. Study findings and constraints: Specific recognition of CMV antigens was confirmed in vitro for three chains (all CMV-associated). A later analysis reportedly found that, within productive TCRs, an Asian-associated ancestry cluster had fewer N-insertions than the mean observed across the 666 donors.

The J gene is TRBJ1-2, the V gene TRBV4-2; D possibly corresponds to TRBD1 (5 bases). Sequences were obtained from PBMCs. The clonotype originates from a woman between 35 and 50 years old in good health and CMV-seronegative. The DNA of the CDR3 is TGTGCCAGCAGCCGGGGGGATTCTGGCTACACCTTC. Protein sequence: CASSRGDSGYTF.